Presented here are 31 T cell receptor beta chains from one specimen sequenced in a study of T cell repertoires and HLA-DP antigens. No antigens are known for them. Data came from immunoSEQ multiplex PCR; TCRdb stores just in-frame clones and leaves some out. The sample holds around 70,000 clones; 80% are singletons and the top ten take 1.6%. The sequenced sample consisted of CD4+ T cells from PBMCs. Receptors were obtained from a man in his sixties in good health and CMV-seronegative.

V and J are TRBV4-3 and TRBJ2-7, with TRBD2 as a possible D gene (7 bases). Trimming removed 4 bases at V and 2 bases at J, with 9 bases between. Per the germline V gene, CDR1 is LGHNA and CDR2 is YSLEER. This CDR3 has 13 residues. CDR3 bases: TGCGCCAGCAGCCCGCGGGGGCCCTACGAGCAGTACTTC. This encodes CASSPRGPYEQYF.

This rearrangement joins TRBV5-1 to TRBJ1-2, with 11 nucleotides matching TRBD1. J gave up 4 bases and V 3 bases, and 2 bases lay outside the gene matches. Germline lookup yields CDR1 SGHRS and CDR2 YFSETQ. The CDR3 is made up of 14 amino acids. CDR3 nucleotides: TGCGCCAGCAGCTCCGGGACAGGGGGCTATGGCTACACCTTC. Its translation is CASSSGTGGYGYTF.

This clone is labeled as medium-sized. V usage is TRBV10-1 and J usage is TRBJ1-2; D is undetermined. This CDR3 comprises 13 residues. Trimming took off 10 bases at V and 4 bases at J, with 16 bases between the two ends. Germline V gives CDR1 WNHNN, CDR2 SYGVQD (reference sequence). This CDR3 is CATPGRWTYGYTF. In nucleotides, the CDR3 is TGCGCCACACCCGGAAGGTGGACCTATGGCTACACCTTC.

The CDR3 here is CASSISLAGVGNEQFF. The DNA of the CDR3 is TGTGCCAGTAGTATATCCTTAGCGGGGGTAGGCAATGAGCAGTTCTTC. The rearrangement uses TRBV19 and TRBJ2-1; 9 bases map to TRBD2. The junction had 8 bases not matched to a gene; V was cut back by 2 bases and J by 6 bases. This CDR3 region has 16 residues. Germline-derived CDR1 and CDR2 are LNHDA and SQIVND (reference sequence).

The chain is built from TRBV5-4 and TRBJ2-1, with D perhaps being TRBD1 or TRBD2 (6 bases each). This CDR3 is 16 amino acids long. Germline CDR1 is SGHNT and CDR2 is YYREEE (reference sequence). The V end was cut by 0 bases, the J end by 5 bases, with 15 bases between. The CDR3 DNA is TGTGCCAGCAGCTTGGCCGGGGGCAGGGTTGACAATGAGCAGTTCTTC. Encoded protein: CASSLAGGRVDNEQFF.

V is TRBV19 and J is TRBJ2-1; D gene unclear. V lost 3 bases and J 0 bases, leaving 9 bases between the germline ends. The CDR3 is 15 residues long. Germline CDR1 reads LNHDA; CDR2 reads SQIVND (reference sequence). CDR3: CASSIVASSYNEQFF. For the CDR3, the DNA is TGTGCCAGTAGTATCGTCGCGAGCTCCTACAATGAGCAGTTCTTC.

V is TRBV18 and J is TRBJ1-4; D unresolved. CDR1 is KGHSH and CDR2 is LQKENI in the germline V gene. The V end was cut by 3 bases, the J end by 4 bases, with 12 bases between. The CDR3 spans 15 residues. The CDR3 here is CASSPTQVLNEKLFF. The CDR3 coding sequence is TGTGCCAGCTCACCTACTCAGGTTCTTAATGAAAAACTGTTTTTT.

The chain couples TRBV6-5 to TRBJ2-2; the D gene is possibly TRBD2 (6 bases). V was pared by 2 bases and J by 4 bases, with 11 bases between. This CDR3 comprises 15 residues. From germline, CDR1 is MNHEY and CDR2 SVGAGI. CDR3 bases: TGTGCCAGCAGTTACGGACGGCGGGGCACCGGGGAGCTGTTTTTT. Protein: CASSYGRRGTGELFF.

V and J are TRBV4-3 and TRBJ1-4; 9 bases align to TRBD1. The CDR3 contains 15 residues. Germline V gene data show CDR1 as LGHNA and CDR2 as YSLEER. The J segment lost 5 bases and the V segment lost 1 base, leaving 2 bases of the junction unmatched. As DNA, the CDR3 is TGCGCCAGCAGCCAAGTCGGGACAGGGAATGAAAAACTGTTTTTT. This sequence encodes CASSQVGTGNEKLFF.

DNA of the CDR3: TGTGCCAGCAGCCTGTTTACAGGGGAAGAGACCCAGTACTTC. Its translation is CASSLFTGEETQYF. J is TRBJ2-5 and V is TRBV7-9, with 7 bases that match TRBD1. The germline gives CDR1 SEHNR, CDR2 FQNEAQ (reference sequence). V shed 5 bases, J shed 3 bases, and the junction held 6 bases outside the gene matches. CDR3 length equals 14 residues.

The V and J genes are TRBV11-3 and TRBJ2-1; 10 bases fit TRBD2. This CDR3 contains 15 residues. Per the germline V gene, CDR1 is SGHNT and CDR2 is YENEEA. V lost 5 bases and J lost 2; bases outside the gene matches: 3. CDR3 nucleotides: TGTGCCAGCAGCCCAGCGGGAGGGGCCTACAATGAGCAGTTCTTC. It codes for CASSPAGGAYNEQFF.

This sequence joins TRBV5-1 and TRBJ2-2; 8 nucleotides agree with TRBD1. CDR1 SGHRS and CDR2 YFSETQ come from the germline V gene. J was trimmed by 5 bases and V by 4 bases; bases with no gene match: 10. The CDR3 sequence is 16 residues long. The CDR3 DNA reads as TGCGCCAGCAGCCTGGGGACAGGCCTGGGAACCGGGGAGCTGTTTTTT. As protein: CASSLGTGLGTGELFF. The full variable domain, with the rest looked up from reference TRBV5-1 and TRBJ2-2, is KAGVTQTPRYLIKTRGQQVTLSCSPISGHRSVSWYQQTPGQGLQFLFEYFSETQRNKGNFPGRFSGRQFSNSRSEMNVSTLELGDSALYLCASSLGTGLGTGELFFGEGSRLTVL.

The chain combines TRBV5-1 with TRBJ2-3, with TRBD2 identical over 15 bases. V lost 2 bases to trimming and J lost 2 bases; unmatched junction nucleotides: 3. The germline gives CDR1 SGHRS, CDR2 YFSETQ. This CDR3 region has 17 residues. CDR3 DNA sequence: TGCGCCAGCAGCTTAGGGACTAGCGGGGGGATCACAGATACGCAGTATTTT. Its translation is CASSLGTSGGITDTQYF.

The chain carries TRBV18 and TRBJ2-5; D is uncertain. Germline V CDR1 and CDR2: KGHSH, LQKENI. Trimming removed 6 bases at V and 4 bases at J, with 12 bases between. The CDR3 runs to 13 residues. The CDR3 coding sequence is TGTGCCAGCTCCCGGACCCGCGGAGAGACCCAGTACTTC. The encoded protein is CASSRTRGETQYF.

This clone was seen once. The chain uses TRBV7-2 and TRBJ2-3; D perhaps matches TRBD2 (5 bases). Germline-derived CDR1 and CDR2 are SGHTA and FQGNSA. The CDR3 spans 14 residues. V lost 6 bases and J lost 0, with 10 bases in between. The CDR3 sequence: CASSSGLSTDTQYF. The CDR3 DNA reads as TGTGCCAGCAGTTCCGGACTGAGCACAGATACGCAGTATTTT.

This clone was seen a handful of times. CDR3 sequence (DNA): TGTGCCAGCTCACCCTCGGGGCACCGAAGCTCTGGAAACACCATATATTTT. It codes for CASSPSGHRSSGNTIYF. The chain joins TRBV18 to TRBJ1-3, with D perhaps matching TRBD1 (5 bases). CDR3 length: 17 residues. The V and J ends lost 3 bases and 0 bases respectively, with 15 bases between them. The germline V gene has CDR1 KGHSH and CDR2 LQKENI.

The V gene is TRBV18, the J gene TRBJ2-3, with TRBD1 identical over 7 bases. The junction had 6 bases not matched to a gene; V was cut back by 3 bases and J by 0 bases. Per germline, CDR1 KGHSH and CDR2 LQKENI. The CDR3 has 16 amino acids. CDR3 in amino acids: CASSPHRGLSTDTQYF. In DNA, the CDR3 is TGTGCCAGCTCACCTCATAGGGGGCTGAGCACAGATACGCAGTATTTT.

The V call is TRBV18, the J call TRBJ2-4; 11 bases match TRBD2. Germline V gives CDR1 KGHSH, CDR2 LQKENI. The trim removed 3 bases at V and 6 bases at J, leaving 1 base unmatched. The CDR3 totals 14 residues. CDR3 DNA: TGTGCCAGCTCACCCGGGACTAGCGGAAACATTCAGTACTTC. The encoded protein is CASSPGTSGNIQYF.

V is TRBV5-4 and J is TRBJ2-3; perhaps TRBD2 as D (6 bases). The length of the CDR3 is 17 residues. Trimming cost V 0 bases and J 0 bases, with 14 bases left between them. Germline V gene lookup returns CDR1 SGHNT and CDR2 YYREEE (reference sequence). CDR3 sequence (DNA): TGTGCCAGCAGCTTGGCGGGGGTCGTAGCTAGCACAGATACGCAGTATTTT. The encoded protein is CASSLAGVVASTDTQYF.

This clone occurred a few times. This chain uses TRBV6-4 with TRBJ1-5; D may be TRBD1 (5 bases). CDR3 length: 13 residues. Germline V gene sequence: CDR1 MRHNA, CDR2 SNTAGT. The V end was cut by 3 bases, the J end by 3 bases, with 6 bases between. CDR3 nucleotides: TGTGCCAGCAGTGAACAGGTCAATCAGCCCCAGCATTTT. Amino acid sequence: CASSEQVNQPQHF.

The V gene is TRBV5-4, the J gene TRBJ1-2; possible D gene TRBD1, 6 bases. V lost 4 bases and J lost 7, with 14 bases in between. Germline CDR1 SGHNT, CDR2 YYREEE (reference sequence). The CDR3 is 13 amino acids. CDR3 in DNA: TGTGCCAGCAGCCAGGACAGCTTGATTGGCTACACCTTC. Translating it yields CASSQDSLIGYTF.

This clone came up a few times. CDR3 in amino acids: CAWSARTATYTDTQYF. CDR3 DNA sequence: TGTGCCTGGAGCGCCCGGACGGCGACGTACACAGATACGCAGTATTTT. The chain recombines TRBV30 with TRBJ2-3; D gene ambiguous. The V gene lost 3 bases and the J gene lost 2 bases, with 18 bases spanning the gap. Germline V gene lookup returns CDR1 GTSNPN and CDR2 SVGIG (reference sequence). The CDR3 is 16 amino acids.

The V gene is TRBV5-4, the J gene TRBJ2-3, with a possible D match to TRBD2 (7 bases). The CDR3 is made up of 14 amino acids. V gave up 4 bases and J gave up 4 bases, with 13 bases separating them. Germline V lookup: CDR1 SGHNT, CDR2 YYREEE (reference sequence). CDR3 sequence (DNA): TGTGCCAGCAGCCTGGGGGCGGGAGCAGATACGCAGTATTTT. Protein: CASSLGAGADTQYF.

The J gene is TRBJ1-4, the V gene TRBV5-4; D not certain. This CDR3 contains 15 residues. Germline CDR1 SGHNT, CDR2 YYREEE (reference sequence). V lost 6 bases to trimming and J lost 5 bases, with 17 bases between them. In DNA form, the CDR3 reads TGTGCCAGCACCTCTCGTCCGGGGTTAAATGAAAAACTGTTTTTT. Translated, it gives CASTSRPGLNEKLFF.

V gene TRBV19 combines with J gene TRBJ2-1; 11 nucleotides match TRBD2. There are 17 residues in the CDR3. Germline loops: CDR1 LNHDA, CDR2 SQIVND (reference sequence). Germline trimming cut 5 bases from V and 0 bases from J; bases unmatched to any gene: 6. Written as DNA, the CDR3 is TGTGCCAGTAGTGGCCGACTAGCGGGGCCCTCCTACAATGAGCAGTTCTTC. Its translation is CASSGRLAGPSYNEQFF.

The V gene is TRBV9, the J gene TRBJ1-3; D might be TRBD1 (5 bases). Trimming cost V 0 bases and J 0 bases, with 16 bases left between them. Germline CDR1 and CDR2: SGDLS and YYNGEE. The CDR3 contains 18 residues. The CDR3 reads CASSVVADSRFSGNTIYF. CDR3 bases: TGTGCCAGCAGCGTAGTTGCAGACAGCCGTTTCTCTGGAAACACCATATATTTT.

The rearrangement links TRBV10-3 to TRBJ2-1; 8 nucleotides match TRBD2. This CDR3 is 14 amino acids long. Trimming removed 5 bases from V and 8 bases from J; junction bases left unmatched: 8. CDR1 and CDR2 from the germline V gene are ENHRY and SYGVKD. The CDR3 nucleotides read TGTGCCATCAGTCCTGGGACTAGTTGGGATGAGCAGTTCTTC. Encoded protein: CAISPGTSWDEQFF.

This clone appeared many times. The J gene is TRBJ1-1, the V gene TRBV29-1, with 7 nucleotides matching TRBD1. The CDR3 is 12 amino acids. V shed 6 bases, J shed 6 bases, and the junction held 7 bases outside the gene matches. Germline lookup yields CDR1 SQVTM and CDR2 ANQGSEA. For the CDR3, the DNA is TGCAGCGTCATACAGGGGATAGCTGAAGCTTTCTTT. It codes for CSVIQGIAEAFF.

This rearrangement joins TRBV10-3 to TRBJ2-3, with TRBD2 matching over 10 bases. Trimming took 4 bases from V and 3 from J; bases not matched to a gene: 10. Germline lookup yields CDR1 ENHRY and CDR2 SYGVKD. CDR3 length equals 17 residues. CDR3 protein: CAISGAGGGSGTDTQYF. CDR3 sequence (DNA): TGTGCCATCAGTGGAGCGGGAGGGGGAAGTGGGACAGATACGCAGTATTTT.

As DNA, the CDR3 is TGTGCCAGTAGTACCCTACAGGGAGGCAATCAGCCCCAGCATTTT. Encoded protein: CASSTLQGGNQPQHF. J is TRBJ1-5 and V is TRBV19; D possibly corresponds to TRBD1 (6 bases). Germline V gene data show CDR1 as LNHDA and CDR2 as SQIVND (reference sequence). V shed 4 bases and J shed 2 bases, with 12 bases lying between them. This CDR3 is 15 amino acids long.

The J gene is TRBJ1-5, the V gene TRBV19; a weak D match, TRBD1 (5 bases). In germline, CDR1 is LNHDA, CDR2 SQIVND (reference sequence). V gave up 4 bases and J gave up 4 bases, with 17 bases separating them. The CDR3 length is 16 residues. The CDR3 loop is CASSTRQQPGNQPQHF. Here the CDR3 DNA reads TGTGCCAGTAGTACCCGACAGCAGCCGGGAAATCAGCCCCAGCATTTT.